This T cell receptor beta chain was found in a study of regulatory T cells in long-lasting Graves disease. On the study more broadly: With positive TSH receptor antibodies and over 5 years of antithyroid drugs, Graves' disease was considered persistent.

This CDR3 spans 16 amino acids. Germline lookup yields CDR1 LGHDT and CDR2 YNNKEL (reference sequence). V lost 0 bases and J lost 4, with 10 bases in between. According to the study, TCR beta libraries were built with iRepertoire HTBI primers and CDR3-region Arm-PCR. Each CDR3 protein is one row after TCRdb ran MiXCR on the multiplex PCR reads. The table lists about 470,000 distinct CDR3 sequences, 20% to 25% of them singletons. Noted time point: persistent/refractory GD, antithyroid drugs over 5 years with positive TRAb. The TCR library was prepared using RNA isolated from PBMCs. An endocrinology department in Xi'an, China, supplied the patients. A roughly 8.1-milliliter sample of peripheral blood was drawn into EDTA tubes.

The sample in question was peripheral blood mononuclear cells (PBMCs), obtained when the disease was refractory, from a patient treated with antithyroid drugs. The sequence derives from a female donor with Graves disease. This chain links TRBV3-1 with TRBJ2-6; unclear D gene. The CDR3 protein is CASSQDAAVGANVLTF. As DNA, the CDR3 is TGTGCCAGCAGCCAAGATGCGGCGGTCGGGGCCAACGTCCTGACTTTC.